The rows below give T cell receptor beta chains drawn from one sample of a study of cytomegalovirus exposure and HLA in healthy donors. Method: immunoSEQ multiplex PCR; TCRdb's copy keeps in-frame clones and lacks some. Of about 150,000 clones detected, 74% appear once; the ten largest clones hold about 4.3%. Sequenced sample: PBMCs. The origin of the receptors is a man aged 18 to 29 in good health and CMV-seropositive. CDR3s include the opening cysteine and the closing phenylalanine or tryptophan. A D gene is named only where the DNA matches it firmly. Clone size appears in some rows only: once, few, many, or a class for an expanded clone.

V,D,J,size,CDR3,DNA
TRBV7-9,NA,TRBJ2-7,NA,CALTGLNEQYF,TGTGCCCTAACAGGGCTCAACGAGCAGTACTTC
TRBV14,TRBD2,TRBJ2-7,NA,CASSLSTSGVYEQYF,TGTGCCAGCAGCCTATCGACTAGCGGGGTCTACGAGCAGTACTTC
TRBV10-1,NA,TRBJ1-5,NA,CASSSGGNQPQHF,TGCGCCAGCAGTTCAGGGGGCAATCAGCCCCAGCATTTT
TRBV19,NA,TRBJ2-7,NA,CASSLLGVGEQYF,TGTGCCAGTAGTCTTCTCGGGGTTGGAGAGCAGTACTTC
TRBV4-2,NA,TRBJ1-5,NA,CASSQDLFQPQHF,TGTGCCAGCAGCCAAGATTTATTCCAGCCCCAGCATTTT
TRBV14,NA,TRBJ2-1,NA,CASSQVAGSSYNEQFF,TGTGCCAGCAGCCAAGTTGCGGGCTCCTCCTACAATGAGCAGTTCTTC
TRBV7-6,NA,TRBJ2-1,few,CASSLGDSNEQFF,TGTGCCAGCAGCCTCGGAGACAGCAATGAGCAGTTCTTC
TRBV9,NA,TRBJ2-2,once,CASSATGSTGELFF,TGTGCCAGCAGCGCAACAGGGTCCACCGGGGAGCTGTTTTTT
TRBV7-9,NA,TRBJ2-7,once,CASKGLTQERAYEQYF,TGTGCCAGCAAGGGCTTGACCCAGGAGCGGGCCTACGAGCAGTACTTC
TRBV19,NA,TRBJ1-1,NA,CASSIVAAGTEAFF,TGTGCCAGTAGTATAGTGGCAGCCGGGACTGAAGCTTTCTTT
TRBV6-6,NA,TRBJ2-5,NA,CASRPGTLKETQYF,TGTGCCAGCAGGCCCGGGACACTTAAAGAGACCCAGTACTTC
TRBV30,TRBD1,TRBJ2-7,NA,CAWSYTGAHEQYF,TGTGCCTGGAGCTATACAGGGGCCCACGAGCAGTACTTC
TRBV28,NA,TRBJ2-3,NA,CASSLTRLSDTQYF,TGTGCCAGCAGTTTAACCAGACTTTCGGATACGCAGTATTTT
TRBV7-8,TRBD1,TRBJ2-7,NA,CASSLRGRQGPYEQYF,TGTGCCAGCAGCTTAAGGGGGCGACAGGGCCCCTACGAGCAGTACTTC
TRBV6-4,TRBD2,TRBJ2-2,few,CASSKRTSGGSNTGELFF,TGTGCCAGCAGTAAAAGGACTAGCGGGGGATCGAACACCGGGGAGCTGTTTTTT
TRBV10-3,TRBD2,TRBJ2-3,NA,CAISVTGTSVADTQYF,TGTGCCATCAGTGTTACCGGGACTAGCGTCGCAGATACGCAGTATTTT
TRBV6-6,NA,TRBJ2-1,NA,CASSSTGQGEQFF,TGTGCCAGCAGTTCCACAGGGCAGGGGGAGCAGTTCTTC
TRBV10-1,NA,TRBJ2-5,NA,CASSESTQGVETQYF,TGCGCCAGCAGTGAGTCGACCCAGGGTGTAGAGACCCAGTACTTC
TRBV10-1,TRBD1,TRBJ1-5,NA,CASSESGQVYSNQPQHF,TGCGCCAGCAGTGAGTCAGGACAGGTGTATAGCAATCAGCCCCAGCATTTT
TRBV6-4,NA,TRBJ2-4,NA,CASSVKEILAKNIQYF,TGTGCCAGCAGTGTAAAAGAGATCCTAGCCAAAAACATTCAGTACTTC